These 17 T cell receptor beta chains were all obtained from the same sample, sequenced in a study of preoperative IRX-2 immunotherapy in early breast cancer. Libraries were prepared by immunoSEQ multiplex PCR; TCRdb keeps only in-frame clonotypes and omits some of them. The sample records about 42,000 clones, roughly 80% being singletons. Sample treatment: preoperative locoregional IRX-2 cytokine immunotherapy. The source material was tumor tissue, sampled after IRX-2 immunotherapy. Source of these receptors: a human donor with breast cancer.

This clone has just one count. The gene calls are TRBV6-7 and TRBJ2-7, with TRBD1 identical over 10 bases. TRBV6-7 is known as an ORF, though its function is uncertain. CDR3 length equals 15 residues. V was clipped by 6 bases and J by 1 base; unmatched bases: 6. Written as DNA, the CDR3 is TGTGCCAGCAGCCGCGGGACAGGGGAGTCCTACGAGCAGTACTTC. Protein product: CASSRGTGESYEQYF.

This clone was detected once. The chain carries TRBV2 and TRBJ2-3; D gene unclear. V lost 6 bases to trimming and J lost 3 bases, with 7 bases between them. The CDR3 spans 12 residues. CDR1 SNHLY and CDR2 FYNNEI come from the germline V gene. The CDR3, as DNA: TGTGCCAGCAGACTTGGAACAGATACGCAGTATTTT. Translated, it gives CASRLGTDTQYF.

The chain joins TRBV11-3 to TRBJ2-2; 7 bases are a match to TRBD1. Germline assignment: CDR1 SGHNT and CDR2 YENEEA. CDR3 length: 17 amino acids. V lost 3 bases, J lost 1 base, and 8 bases stayed unmatched. This CDR3 reads CASSFSSRTGNTGELFF. The CDR3 DNA sequence: TGTGCCAGCAGCTTCAGTTCCAGGACAGGGAACACCGGGGAGCTGTTTTTT.

This clone is a singleton in its sample. The V call is TRBV19, the J call TRBJ2-4; D may be TRBD1 (6 bases). V lost 11 bases and J 0 bases, leaving 11 bases between the germline ends. The V gene's germline CDR1 is LNHDA and CDR2 SQIVND (reference sequence). CDR3 length: 13 amino acids. The DNA for the CDR3 is TGTGCCGTAGGACAGTTAGCCAAAAACATTCAGTACTTC. Protein product: CAVGQLAKNIQYF.

The rearrangement joins TRBV18 to TRBJ2-1, with 10 bases that match TRBD2. Losses at the gene ends were 3 bases for V and 10 bases for J; bases not matched to a gene: 9. From germline, CDR1 is KGHSH and CDR2 LQKENI. CDR3 size: 15 residues. The CDR3 is CASSPTSGKRHEQFF. DNA for the CDR3: TGTGCCAGCTCACCCACTAGCGGGAAACGGCACGAGCAGTTCTTC.

The V call is TRBV15, the J call TRBJ1-5; D ambiguous. Trimming pared 5 bases from V and 0 bases from J, leaving 23 bases between. CDR1 is LNHNV and CDR2 is YYDKDF in the germline V gene (reference sequence). The CDR3 is made up of 19 amino acids. CDR3 region: CATSVRPFGISDSNQPQHF. For the CDR3, the DNA is TGTGCCACCAGCGTTCGGCCCTTCGGGATCTCGGATAGCAATCAGCCCCAGCATTTT. The whole variable domain, remainder taken from reference TRBV15 and TRBJ1-5, is DAMVIQNPRYQVTQFGKPVTLSCSQTLNHNVMYWYQQKSSQAPKLLFHYYDKDFNNEADTPDNFQSRRPNTSFCFLDIRSPGLGDTAMYLCATSVRPFGISDSNQPQHFGDGTRLSIL.

This chain uses TRBV11-3 with TRBJ2-1, with TRBD2 matching 16 bases. This CDR3 contains 16 residues. Germline CDR1 is SGHNT and CDR2 is YENEEA. Unmatched junction bases numbered 6, after V lost 5 bases and J lost 8 bases. The CDR3 loop is CASSPWGLAGGDEQFF. Written as DNA, the CDR3 is TGTGCCAGCAGCCCATGGGGACTAGCGGGAGGGGATGAGCAGTTCTTC. Using reference TRBV11-3 and TRBJ2-1 for the parts outside the CDR3, the full variable domain is EAGVVQSPRYKIIEKKQPVAFWCNPISGHNTLYWYLQNLGQGPELLIRYENEEAVDDSQLPKDRFSAERLKGVDSTLKIQPAELGDSAVYLCASSPWGLAGGDEQFFGPGTRLTVL.

The rearrangement links TRBV11-3 to TRBJ1-3, with D maybe TRBD1 (5 bases). This CDR3 is built from 15 residues. Germline-derived CDR1 and CDR2 are SGHNT and YENEEA. V was shortened by 4 bases and J by 4 bases, with 14 bases between the two germline ends. The CDR3 nucleotides read TGTGCCAGCAGCTGGGACTCAGGGATCGGAAACACCATATATTTT. Encoded protein: CASSWDSGIGNTIYF.

The chain joins TRBV18 to TRBJ1-5, with 7 nucleotides matching TRBD1. With V trimmed by 3 bases and J by 4 bases, 3 bases remained unmatched. The CDR3 consists of 14 residues. CDR1 KGHSH and CDR2 LQKENI come from the germline V gene. CDR3 nucleotide sequence: TGTGCCAGCTCACCCGGACAGGTTAATCAGCCCCAGCATTTT. Protein: CASSPGQVNQPQHF.

The chain couples TRBV25-1 to TRBJ2-7, with D possibly TRBD2 on 6 matching bases. Trimming cost V 5 bases and J 8 bases, with 13 bases left between them. The CDR3 has 12 residues. CDR1 is MGHDK, CDR2 SYGVNS, per germline. CDR3 residues: CASSKGGVKQYF. Here the CDR3 DNA reads TGTGCCAGCAGTAAAGGAGGGGTCAAGCAGTACTTC.

This chain links TRBV10-2 with TRBJ2-6, with 8 bases matching TRBD1. The germline gives CDR1 WSHSY, CDR2 SAAADI. The CDR3 has 15 amino acids. V dropped 6 bases and J dropped 2; count of bases not matched to a gene: 3. The CDR3 loop is CASRDRAAGANVLTF. The CDR3 nucleotides read TGCGCCAGCAGGGACAGGGCTGCTGGGGCCAACGTCCTGACTTTC.

V is TRBV7-3 and J is TRBJ2-4; a weak D match, TRBD1 (6 bases). V lost 2 bases and J 4 bases, leaving 12 bases between the germline ends. Germline V gene lookup returns CDR1 SGHTA and CDR2 FQGTGA. The CDR3 covers 15 residues. The CDR3 nucleotides read TGTGCCAGCAGCTTAGGGGGCAGGGGAAAAAACATTCAGTACTTC. Translated, it gives CASSLGGRGKNIQYF.

The chain recombines TRBV23-1 with TRBJ1-4; D perhaps matches TRBD1 (5 bases). TRBV23-1 is reported as an ORF; its role is uncertain. There are 13 residues in the CDR3. Trimming pared 8 bases from V and 4 bases from J, leaving 11 bases between. CDR3 in DNA: TGCGCCAGCCGAAGGGGTCTTAATGAAAAACTGTTTTTT. Translating gives CASRRGLNEKLFF.

This chain connects TRBV14 to TRBJ2-7; 7 bases align to TRBD1. CDR1 is SGHDN, CDR2 FVKESK, per germline. The CDR3 covers 15 residues. Trimming took 4 bases from V and 1 from J; bases not matched to a gene: 7. The CDR3 nucleotides are TGTGCCAGCAGCCTAGGGGGCCTGGGTTCCTACGAGCAGTACTTC. Encoded protein: CASSLGGLGSYEQYF.

This clone was seen a handful of times. The chain recombines TRBV19 with TRBJ1-2; weak D call: TRBD1 (6 bases). The length of the CDR3 is 13 residues. Trimming shortened V by 7 bases and J by 4 bases, and 13 bases separated the two germline ends. Germline CDR1 is LNHDA and CDR2 is SQIVND (reference sequence). CDR3 DNA sequence: TGTGCCAGTACCCAGGGGCGTGGCTATGGCTACACCTTC. Translated: CASTQGRGYGYTF. Full variable domain (missing parts from reference TRBV19 and TRBJ1-2): DGGITQSPKYLFRKEGQNVTLSCEQNLNHDAMYWYRQDPGQGLRLIYYSQIVNDFQKGDIAEGYSVSREKKESFPLTVTSAQKNPTAFYLCASTQGRGYGYTFGSGTRLTVV.

V and J are TRBV30 and TRBJ1-1, with D possibly matching TRBD1 (6 bases). The germline V and J ends were trimmed by 4 bases and 11 bases, with 17 bases remaining between them. Germline loops: CDR1 GTSNPN, CDR2 SVGIG (reference sequence). CDR3 length equals 12 residues. The CDR3: CAWTKTGGRAFF. The CDR3 coding sequence is TGTGCCTGGACTAAGACGGGGGGCAGGGCTTTCTTT.

This chain connects TRBV7-1 to TRBJ2-7; tentative D call: TRBD1 (6 bases). TRBV7-1 is reported as an ORF; its role is uncertain. V was shortened by 9 bases and J by 4 bases, with 16 bases between the two germline ends. The CDR3 consists of 13 residues. DNA of the CDR3: TGTGCCAGTGCAACTGGGGGCTCGTACGAGCAGTACTTC. Protein: CASATGGSYEQYF.